The sequence of this TCR beta chain was determined in a study of blood T cells in healthy people across ages. Then a second PCR, running about 7 to 11 cycles, was carried out with a sample-barcoded 5' primer and a J-beta primer mix. TCRdb analysed the 5' RACE reads with MiXCR anew, one entry per CDR3 protein. Among approximately 1,100,000 distinct CDR3 sequences listed, 40% to 55% were seen once. The specimen sequenced was blood. The sequence was collected from a woman between 55 and 75 years old in good health.

CDR3 DNA: TGTGCCATCAGTGAGGAGGACGGTAGCAATCAGCCCCAGCATTTT. This encodes CAISEEDGSNQPQHF. The chain employs TRBV10-3 and TRBJ1-5; D unclear. Germline V gene sequence: CDR1 ENHRY, CDR2 SYGVKD. With 2 bases removed from V and 0 bases from J, the gap between germline ends came to 8 bases. The CDR3 has 15 amino acids.